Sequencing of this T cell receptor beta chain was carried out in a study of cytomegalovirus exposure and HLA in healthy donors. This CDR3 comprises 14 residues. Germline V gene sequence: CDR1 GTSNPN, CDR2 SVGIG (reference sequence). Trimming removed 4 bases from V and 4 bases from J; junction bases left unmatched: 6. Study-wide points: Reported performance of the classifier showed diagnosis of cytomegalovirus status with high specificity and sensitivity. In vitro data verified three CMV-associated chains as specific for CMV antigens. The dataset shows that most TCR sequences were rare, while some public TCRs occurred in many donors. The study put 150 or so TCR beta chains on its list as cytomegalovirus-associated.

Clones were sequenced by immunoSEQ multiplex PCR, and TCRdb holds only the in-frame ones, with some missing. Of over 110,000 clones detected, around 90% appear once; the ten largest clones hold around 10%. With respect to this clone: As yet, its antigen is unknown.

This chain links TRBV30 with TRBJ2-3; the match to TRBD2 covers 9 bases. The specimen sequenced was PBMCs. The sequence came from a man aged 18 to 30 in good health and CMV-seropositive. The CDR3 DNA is TGTGCCTGGAAGGGCGGGGGGGCCGCAGATACGCAGTATTTT. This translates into CAWKGGGAADTQYF.